The source of this TCR beta chain is a study of cytomegalovirus exposure and HLA in healthy donors. Study details: Unique TCRs from HLA-typed donors, about 85 million of them, were held in an early data release. Notes on the study in general: It was about 180 TCR beta chains that were listed as cytomegalovirus-associated. Productive status was seen about 87% or about 30% of the time for most TCR beta V segments in an earlier analysis. Reportedly, fewer N-insertions than the approximately 680-donor mean appeared in an Asian-associated ancestry cluster in a later analysis.

The PCR ran on 60 Vbeta and 13 Jbeta primers. The repertoire was sequenced with immunoSEQ multiplex PCR; TCRdb's copy has only in-frame clones and lacks some. Of 130,000 or so clones in the sample, over 8% are singletons; the top ten hold 5% to 7%. As concerns this clone: Its antigen remains unidentified.

Sequencing was performed on PBMCs. The TCR was taken from a man aged 35 to 55 in good health and CMV-seronegative.

The CDR3 DNA reads TGTGCCACCAGCAGGGACAGAGAATACGAGCAGTACTTC. This gives the protein CATSRDREYEQYF. This chain links TRBV15 with TRBJ2-7; tentatively, D is TRBD1 (6 bases). Germline-derived CDR1 and CDR2 are LNHNV and YYDKDF (reference sequence). The V and J ends lost 3 bases and 4 bases respectively, with 10 bases between them. This CDR3 is built from 13 residues.